The 9 T cell receptor beta chains reported below all come from one sample, sequenced in a study of vaccination and CD4 T cells after COVID-19. No cognate antigen is known for these TCRs. Sequence data for DNA of cultured CD4+ T cells were generated by the Oncomine TCR Beta short-read assay. TCRdb passed the PCR reads through MiXCR, listing each CDR3 protein once. The sample includes about 26,000 distinct CDR3 sequences, 41% seen only once; the top ten take over 4%. Stated time point: late sampling 161 to 241 days after vaccination in a few convalescent patients. Treatment defined: approximately nine-day PBMC culture with coronavirus spike peptide pools or control peptides (ViraFEST assay). The sequencing used CD4+ T cells from blood, cultured in vitro, collected about 7 months after SARS-CoV-2 vaccination. These receptors all stem from a human donor who had recovered from COVID-19.

This clonotype was detected only a few times. The chain recombines TRBV7-8 with TRBJ1-2; 8 positions agree with TRBD1. There are 14 residues in the CDR3. The V and J ends lost 2 bases and 3 bases, in that order; junction bases with no gene match: 2. The germline V gene encodes CDR1 SGHVS and CDR2 FQNEAQ. The CDR3 nucleotides read TGTGCCAGCAGCTTACAGGGGGCGGACTATGGCTACACCTTC. Its protein product is CASSLQGADYGYTF. Filled out from reference TRBV7-8 and TRBJ1-2, the complete variable domain reads GAGVSQSPRYKVAKRGQDVALRCDPISGHVSLFWYQQALGQGPEFLTYFQNEAQLDKSGLPSDRFFAERPEGSVSTLKIQRTQQEDSAVYLCASSLQGADYGYTFGSGTRLTVV.

This clonotype was seen a handful of times. The rearrangement uses TRBV7-3 and TRBJ1-2; no clear D. Germline V CDR1 and CDR2: SGHTA, FQGTGA. The CDR3 has 16 residues. Trimming removed 0 bases at V and 2 bases at J, with 13 bases between. This CDR3 is CASSLTGGMGNYGYTF. As DNA, the CDR3 is TGTGCCAGCAGCTTAACGGGAGGGATGGGAAACTATGGCTACACCTTC.

This clonotype was counted a few times. The V call is TRBV11-1, the J call TRBJ2-3; the D is unclear. From germline, CDR1 is SGHAT and CDR2 FQDESV (reference sequence). Deletions cut 1 base from V and 2 bases from J, with 7 bases between. The CDR3 contains 14 residues. The CDR3 protein is CASSLGQNTDTQYF. CDR3 nucleotides: TGTGCCAGCAGCTTAGGGCAGAACACAGATACGCAGTATTTT.

The J gene is TRBJ2-1, the V gene TRBV6-2 or TRBV6-3, with 11 bases that match TRBD1. V dropped 2 bases and J dropped 5; count of bases not matched to a gene: 11. CDR3 length: 18 residues. Germline V lookup: CDR1 MNHEY, CDR2 SVGEGT. CDR3 DNA sequence: TGTGCCAGCAGTTACCTCGGACAGGGGGCCGCTGTCCACAATGAGCAGTTCTTC. Translation: CASSYLGQGAAVHNEQFF.

The CDR3 sequence: CSASSGFSYEQYF. CDR3 nucleotides: TGCAGTGCTAGCTCAGGATTCTCCTACGAGCAGTACTTC. The chain couples TRBV20-1 to TRBJ2-7; D gene unclear. V was clipped by 3 bases and J by 0 bases, with 9 bases between them. The germline V gene encodes CDR1 DFQATT and CDR2 SNEGSKA (reference sequence). CDR3 size: 13 residues.

This clonotype turned up a few times. V gene TRBV9 combines with J gene TRBJ2-1; possible D gene TRBD2, 6 bases. The CDR3 contains 14 residues. Germline V CDR1 and CDR2: SGDLS, YYNGEE. V dropped 2 bases and J dropped 0 bases, with 6 bases sitting between them. The CDR3 bases are TGTGCCAGCAGCGTGGAGGGCTCCTACAATGAGCAGTTCTTC. This gives the protein CASSVEGSYNEQFF.

The table lists this clonotype with a few counts. V and J are TRBV20-1 and TRBJ2-3, with D possibly matching TRBD2 (6 bases). Trimming shortened V by 3 bases and J by 2 bases, and 15 bases separated the two germline ends. The CDR3 length is 15 residues. Germline-derived CDR1 and CDR2 are DFQATT and SNEGSKA (reference sequence). In DNA form, the CDR3 reads TGCAGTGCTAGCGCCGGGAGAATCTTCACAGATACGCAGTATTTT. It encodes CSASAGRIFTDTQYF.

This clonotype was observed a handful of times. This sequence joins TRBV7-2 and TRBJ2-1; 9 bases match TRBD2. This CDR3 has 17 residues. V lost 2 bases, J lost 6 bases, and 11 bases stayed unmatched. Germline V CDR1 and CDR2: SGHTA, FQGNSA. Written as DNA, the CDR3 is TGTGCCAGCAGCTTAACCTTAGCGGGAGCCCTAACCAATGAGCAGTTCTTC. Protein product: CASSLTLAGALTNEQFF.

A word on this clonotype: The junction departs from germline at one end; a sequencing error may be responsible. This chain joins TRBV7-7 and TRBJ2-5; D assignment may be TRBD1 or TRBD2 (5 bases each). The germline V gene has CDR1 SSHAT and CDR2 FNYEAQ (reference sequence). The CDR3 contains 14 residues. The CDR3 is CASSVQGRQETQYF. In DNA, the CDR3 is TGTGCTAGCAGCGTCCAGGGACGACAAGAGACCCAGTACTTC.